The 32 T cell receptor beta chains below all came from one sample that was sequenced in a study of blood T cell repertoires in COVID-19. The method was immunoSEQ multiplex PCR; TCRdb's version includes in-frame clones alone and lacks a portion of them. The sample carries 310,000 or so clones, more than 80% recorded once. Sequenced sample: PBMCs or T cells enriched from blood (not recorded which). The receptors here all came from a woman in her twenties or thirties who had recovered from COVID-19.

The V and J genes are TRBV7-9 and TRBJ1-2; weak D call: TRBD1 (6 bases). V lost 2 bases to trimming and J lost 10 bases, with 23 bases between them. Germline V CDR1 and CDR2: SEHNR, FQNEAQ (reference sequence). The CDR3 contains 16 residues. The CDR3 protein is CASSLKVRRGAQVYTF. In nucleotides, the CDR3 is TGTGCCAGCAGCTTAAAAGTCCGACGGGGGGCGCAGGTCTACACCTTC.

The J gene is TRBJ2-1, the V gene TRBV12-3 or TRBV12-4; D remains ambiguous. The CDR3 runs to 13 residues. Trimming shortened V by 1 base and J by 7 bases, and 8 bases separated the two germline ends. The chain's CDR3 is CASSLDSLNEQFF. DNA for the CDR3: TGTGCCAGCAGTTTAGACAGTTTGAATGAGCAGTTCTTC.

This clone was detected only once. The chain combines TRBV12-3 or TRBV12-4 with TRBJ2-1, with D possibly being TRBD2 (5 bases). Trimming removed 2 bases from V and 13 bases from J, with 12 bases in between. The CDR3 consists of 12 residues. The CDR3 nucleotides read TGTGCCAGCAGTTTACGGGAAGCCCGACAGTTCTTC. As protein: CASSLREARQFF.

The CDR3 sequence is CSAQGQGKNEQFF. For the CDR3, the DNA is TGCAGCGCACAGGGACAGGGAAAGAATGAGCAGTTCTTC. The chain combines TRBV29-1 with TRBJ2-1; 9 bases map to TRBD1. Looked up from germline, CDR1 is SQVTM and CDR2 is ANQGSEA. Unmatched junction bases numbered 8, after V lost 7 bases and J lost 7 bases. There are 13 residues in the CDR3.

The chain recombines TRBV14 with TRBJ2-2, with 8 bases fitting TRBD1. Germline V CDR1 and CDR2: SGHDN, FVKESK. This CDR3 contains 16 residues. The junction had 9 bases not matched to a gene; V was cut back by 5 bases and J by 4 bases. CDR3 bases: TGTGCCAGCAGCATCCGGACAGGGACGGGCACCGGGGAGCTGTTTTTT. It translates to CASSIRTGTGTGELFF.

V is TRBV7-2 and J is TRBJ2-7; 7 bases match TRBD2. Germline V gene lookup returns CDR1 SGHTA and CDR2 FQGNSA. The CDR3 runs 14 residues. The V and J ends lost 6 bases and 1 base, in that order; junction bases with no gene match: 6. CDR3 amino acids: CASRVASGSYEQYF. The CDR3 region has the DNA TGTGCCAGCAGAGTGGCTAGCGGTTCCTACGAGCAGTACTTC. The entire variable domain, with the rest obtained from reference TRBV7-2 and TRBJ2-7, is as follows: GAGVSQSPSNKVTEKGKDVELRCDPISGHTALYWYRQSLGQGLEFLIYFQGNSAPDKSGLPSDRFSAERTGGSVSTLTIQRTQQEDSAVYLCASRVASGSYEQYFGPGTRLTVT.

This sequence joins TRBV29-1 and TRBJ2-7; TRBD1 might be the D (5 bases). Germline V CDR1 and CDR2: SQVTM, ANQGSEA. V dropped 2 bases and J dropped 0 bases, with 14 bases sitting between them. The CDR3 covers 15 residues. The CDR3 loop reads CSVEKGRPNSYEQYF. CDR3 nucleotide sequence: TGCAGCGTTGAAAAGGGGCGGCCTAACTCCTACGAGCAGTACTTC.

The chain has TRBV5-4 and TRBJ1-3; tentatively, D is TRBD1 (6 bases). This CDR3 is built from 15 residues. Trimming pared 4 bases from V and 4 bases from J, leaving 15 bases between. Germline V gene data show CDR1 as SGHNT and CDR2 as YYREEE (reference sequence). CDR3 DNA sequence: TGTGCCAGCAGCCAGGGGTCCCTGGGAGGAAACACCATATATTTT. It translates to CASSQGSLGGNTIYF.

This sequence joins TRBV29-1 and TRBJ2-2; D remains unclear. This CDR3 comprises 12 residues. V was cut by 3 bases and J by 5 bases, with 7 bases left in between. In germline, CDR1 is SQVTM, CDR2 ANQGSEA. CDR3 coding DNA: TGCAGCGTTGATGGGCTTACCGGGGAGCTGTTTTTT. Protein: CSVDGLTGELFF.

The chain carries TRBV6-2 or TRBV6-3 and TRBJ2-7; 12 bases fit TRBD1. V lost 5 bases, J lost 2 bases, and 4 bases stayed unmatched. CDR1 is MNHEY and CDR2 is SVGEGT in the germline V gene. This CDR3 region has 15 residues. CDR3 nucleotide sequence: TGTGCCAGCAGTGACGGGACAGGGGGCGCCTACGAGCAGTACTTC. Protein product: CASSDGTGGAYEQYF.

The genes are TRBV7-3 and TRBJ2-5; 8 nucleotides align to TRBD2. Germline V gene sequence: CDR1 SGHTA, CDR2 FQGTGA. There are 14 residues in the CDR3. The trim removed 0 bases at V and 5 bases at J, leaving 2 bases unmatched. The CDR3 DNA sequence: TGTGCCAGCAGCTTAACTTCGGGAGGGGAGACCCAGTACTTC. Encoded protein: CASSLTSGGETQYF.

The CDR3 loop reads CAWRTPGQGMHGYTF. DNA for the CDR3: TGTGCCTGGAGGACCCCGGGACAGGGGATGCATGGCTACACCTTC. The rearrangement links TRBV30 to TRBJ1-2; TRBD1 agrees at 10 bases. Germline assignment: CDR1 GTSNPN and CDR2 SVGIG (reference sequence). This CDR3 has 15 amino acids. V lost 3 bases to trimming and J lost 6 bases; unmatched junction nucleotides: 10.

This chain links TRBV5-1 with TRBJ2-1, with 10 bases that match TRBD1. The CDR3 is 15 residues long. The ends lost 6 bases at V and 8 bases at J; junction bases unmatched: 11. The germline V gene encodes CDR1 SGHRS and CDR2 YFSETQ. In DNA, the CDR3 is TGCGCCAGCATCCCGGACAGGGGGGGAGTCGATGAGCAGTTCTTC. It encodes CASIPDRGGVDEQFF.

The rearrangement joins TRBV29-1 to TRBJ1-2; 7 bases agree with TRBD1. V was pared by 4 bases and J by 2 bases, with 4 bases of the junction left unmatched. This CDR3 is built from 13 residues. Per the germline V gene, CDR1 is SQVTM and CDR2 is ANQGSEA. In DNA form, the CDR3 reads TGCAGCGTTGGTCGGGACAGCAACTATGGCTACACCTTC. It specifies CSVGRDSNYGYTF.

V usage is TRBV10-3 and J usage is TRBJ2-1; 11 bases fit TRBD2. The CDR3 spans 15 residues. V lost 6 bases to trimming and J lost 9 bases; unmatched junction nucleotides: 10. In germline, CDR1 is ENHRY, CDR2 SYGVKD. The CDR3 here is CAISLFSGRAGEQFF. In nucleotides, the CDR3 is TGTGCCATCAGCCTCTTTAGCGGGAGGGCCGGTGAGCAGTTCTTC.

J is TRBJ2-3 and V is TRBV6-6; D may be TRBD2 (5 bases). Trimming cost V 11 bases and J 0 bases, with 21 bases left between them. The CDR3 runs to 16 residues. CDR1 MNHNY and CDR2 SVGAGI come from the germline V gene (reference sequence). The CDR3 sequence is CAGRPIGISSTDTQYF. The CDR3 DNA sequence: TGTGCCGGTCGCCCGATCGGGATTTCTAGCACAGATACGCAGTATTTT.

The rearrangement joins TRBV10-3 to TRBJ2-5; 8 bases align to TRBD2. The V gene's germline CDR1 is ENHRY and CDR2 SYGVKD. V gave up 0 bases and J gave up 0 bases; unmatched junction bases: 9. The CDR3 sequence is 18 residues long. The CDR3 region has the DNA TGTGCCATCAGTGAGTCGAGGCCCGCGCGGGAGGACCAAGAGACCCAGTACTTC. It is translated as CAISESRPAREDQETQYF.

The chain recombines TRBV6-5 with TRBJ2-7; TRBD2 matches at 11 bases. This CDR3 is built from 15 residues. J lost 6 bases, V lost 6 bases, and 10 bases had no gene match. Germline CDR1 is MNHEY and CDR2 is SVGAGI. The DNA of the CDR3 is TGTGCCAGCAGATCTACGACTAGCGGGGTTTCCGAGCAGTACTTC. Translation: CASRSTTSGVSEQYF.

The chain links TRBV30 to TRBJ2-6; TRBD1 might be the D (5 bases). The CDR3 totals 15 residues. V was shortened by 4 bases and J by 4 bases, with 14 bases between the two germline ends. From germline, CDR1 is GTSNPN and CDR2 SVGIG (reference sequence). The CDR3 DNA reads TGTGCCTGGATTAGCAGCAGGGCAGGGGCCAACGTCCTGACTTTC. As protein: CAWISSRAGANVLTF.

This chain joins TRBV4-3 and TRBJ2-6; D gene uncertain. This CDR3 is built from 15 residues. From germline, CDR1 is LGHNA and CDR2 YSLEER. V gave up 1 base and J gave up 2 bases, with 6 bases separating them. The DNA for the CDR3 is TGCGCCAGCAGCCAAGCTACCACTGGGGCCAACGTCCTGACTTTC. Residues: CASSQATTGANVLTF.

This clone was seen only once. V gene TRBV5-8 combines with J gene TRBJ1-6; D is uncertain. The V gene's germline CDR1 is SGHTS and CDR2 YDEGEE. Trimming stripped 2 bases from V and 9 bases from J, with 18 bases between. This CDR3 is 16 amino acids long. CDR3 bases: TGTGCCAGCAGCTTAATTCTTACGCTGCGGGGTTCACCCCTCCACTTT. Its protein is CASSLILTLRGSPLHF. Full variable domain (remainder filled in from reference TRBV5-8 and TRBJ1-6): EAGVTQSPTHLIKTRGQQATLRCSPISGHTSVYWYQQALGLGLQFLLWYDEGEERNRGNFPPRFSGRQFPNYSSELNVNALELEDSALYLCASSLILTLRGSPLHFGNGTRLTVT.

The chain has TRBV15 and TRBJ2-2, with a possible D match to TRBD2 (7 bases). V was shortened by 0 bases and J by 4 bases, with 18 bases between the two germline ends. CDR1 LNHNV and CDR2 YYDKDF come from the germline V gene (reference sequence). The CDR3 sequence is 18 residues long. The CDR3 sequence is CATSRERGGGPSTGELFF. The CDR3 coding sequence is TGTGCCACCAGCAGAGAACGAGGGGGAGGGCCGAGCACCGGGGAGCTGTTTTTT.

The V call is TRBV7-9, the J call TRBJ2-1; possibly TRBD2 for D (6 bases). The CDR3 has 16 residues. Germline V gene sequence: CDR1 SEHNR, CDR2 FQNEAQ (reference sequence). V gave up 1 base and J gave up 2 bases, with 12 bases separating them. CDR3 protein: CASSLEGRRPYNEQFF. The CDR3 DNA reads TGTGCCAGCAGCTTAGAGGGGAGGAGGCCCTACAATGAGCAGTTCTTC. The entire variable domain, with the rest obtained from reference TRBV7-9 and TRBJ2-1, is as follows: DTGVSQNPRHKITKRGQNVTFRCDPISEHNRLYWYRQTLGQGPEFLTYFQNEAQLEKSRLLSDRFSAERPKGSFSTLEIQRTEQGDSAMYLCASSLEGRRPYNEQFFGPGTRLTVL.

The chain has TRBV6-2 or TRBV6-3 and TRBJ2-1, with TRBD2 identical over 8 bases. The germline V gene has CDR1 MNHEY and CDR2 SVGEGT. V shed 2 bases and J 5 bases; nucleotides not matched to a gene: 5. The CDR3 is made up of 15 amino acids. CDR3 coding DNA: TGTGCCAGCAGTTACGGAGCGGGAGTCAACAATGAGCAGTTCTTC. It specifies CASSYGAGVNNEQFF.

The chain recombines TRBV30 with TRBJ2-1; 8 bases are a match to TRBD1. J lost 2 bases, V lost 4 bases, and 4 bases had no gene match. The CDR3 loop spans 14 amino acids. The germline V gene has CDR1 GTSNPN and CDR2 SVGIG (reference sequence). The CDR3 DNA sequence: TGTGCCTGGAATAGGGGACAGGCCTACAATGAGCAGTTCTTC. Amino acid sequence: CAWNRGQAYNEQFF.

The chain is built from TRBV11-2 and TRBJ1-4, with TRBD1 identical over 7 bases. Trimming took 5 bases from V and 9 from J; bases not matched to a gene: 9. The CDR3 spans 14 residues. The germline CDR1 and CDR2 sequences are SGHAT and FQNNGV. The chain's CDR3 is CASSPQGLGKKLFF. The CDR3 nucleotides are TGTGCCAGCAGCCCACAGGGGCTCGGGAAAAAACTGTTTTTT.

The chain is built from TRBV4-1 and TRBJ2-7; TRBD2 matches 11 bases. Trimming took 1 base from V and 2 from J; bases not matched to a gene: 4. Looked up from germline, CDR1 is MGHRA and CDR2 is YSYEKL. There are 16 residues in the CDR3. CDR3 region: CASSQGPGLAAYEQYF. The CDR3 coding sequence is TGCGCCAGCAGCCAAGGTCCGGGACTAGCGGCCTACGAGCAGTACTTC.

The V call is TRBV3-1 (or the pseudogene TRBV3-2), the J call TRBJ1-3; no reliable D call. The V end was cut by 0 bases, the J end by 2 bases, with 11 bases between. This CDR3 comprises 16 residues. Germline-derived CDR1 and CDR2 are LGHDT and YNNKEL (reference sequence). The CDR3 DNA reads as TGTGCCAGCAGCCAAGATTTCGGGATTGCTGGAAACACCATATATTTT. The encoded protein is CASSQDFGIAGNTIYF.

This clone has more than one count but fewer than ten. This chain links TRBV7-9 with TRBJ1-2, with a weak D call TRBD1 (6 bases). The CDR3 sequence is 14 residues long. V was trimmed by 4 bases and J by 2 bases, leaving 11 bases between them. The germline gives CDR1 SEHNR, CDR2 FQNEAQ (reference sequence). The CDR3 loop reads CASSSVTGNYGYTF. CDR3 coding DNA: TGTGCCAGCAGCTCCGTTACAGGGAACTATGGCTACACCTTC.

The chain links TRBV7-9 to TRBJ2-2; no reliable D call. The CDR3 has 16 amino acids. Trimming removed 5 bases from V and 7 bases from J, with 20 bases in between. Germline V lookup: CDR1 SEHNR, CDR2 FQNEAQ (reference sequence). CDR3: CASSSLGLKLNGELFF. The DNA for the CDR3 is TGTGCCAGCAGCAGCCTAGGCTTAAAGTTGAACGGGGAGCTGTTTTTT.

J is TRBJ2-1 and V is TRBV5-1, with D possibly TRBD2 on 5 matching bases. V was pared by 4 bases and J by 5 bases, with 16 bases between. The CDR3 length is 15 residues. Germline-derived CDR1 and CDR2 are SGHRS and YFSETQ. CDR3 residues: CASSASTRADNEQFF. The CDR3 DNA sequence: TGCGCCAGCAGCGCCTCCACGCGGGCGGACAATGAGCAGTTCTTC.

V usage is TRBV7-8 and J usage is TRBJ2-1; TRBD2 matches 9 bases. Losses at the gene ends were 3 bases for V and 3 bases for J; bases not matched to a gene: 9. The CDR3 totals 17 residues. The germline V gene has CDR1 SGHVS and CDR2 FQNEAQ. The CDR3 bases are TGTGCCAGCAGCTTTTTGAAGGGACTAGCAGACTACAATGAGCAGTTCTTC. Translation gives CASSFLKGLADYNEQFF.